The clone carrying this T cell receptor (beta chain) appeared a few times. Its antigen remains unidentified. Sequencing targeted expressed TCRB transcripts, as all isolated RNA had been reverse transcribed. The assay was immunoSEQ multiplex PCR, and TCRdb's table has in-frame clones only and misses some. The profile shows roughly 150,000 clones, 11% of them singletons. The entry originates in a study of beta chain features in type 1 diabetes. Study at large: All of the samples together had 95 million to 140 million sorted cells examined. Study-wide results and caveats: A moderate, significant TCRB CDR3 shortening appeared in type 1 diabetes across four CD4+ subsets. PCR might favor shorter templates, but any such skew would affect patients and controls equally.

Germline-derived CDR1 and CDR2 are SGHDT and YYEEEE. Deletions cut 6 bases from V and 0 bases from J, with 13 bases between. CDR3 length equals 16 residues. Sorting based on CD45RO/CCR7/CD25/CD127/CD95/CD27 separated CD4+ naive, central memory, regulatory and stem cell-like memory cells. The sample was central memory CD4+ T cells from blood. The chain has TRBV5-6 and TRBJ2-6, with D perhaps matching TRBD2 (5 bases). This TCR derives from a man aged 18 to 30 in good health. The CDR3 protein is CASTPSGVSGANVLTF. The DNA of the CDR3 is TGTGCCAGCACCCCATCCGGGGTCTCTGGGGCCAACGTCCTGACTTTC. The full variable domain, in which reference TRBV5-6 and TRBJ2-6 provide the parts outside the CDR3, is DAGVTQSPTHLIKTRGQQVTLRCSPKSGHDTVSWYQQALGQGPQFIFQYYEEEERQRGNFPDRFSGHQFPNYSSELNVNALLLGDSALYLCASTPSGVSGANVLTFGAGSRLTVL.